This TCR beta chain was recovered during a study of response to subunit inactivated influenza vaccine. V gave up 6 bases and J gave up 0 bases, with 18 bases separating them. The germline V gene encodes CDR1 ENHRY and CDR2 SYGVKD. The CDR3 is made up of 16 amino acids. General observations from the study: Few new T cells, the authors suggested, are recruited by each seasonal influenza vaccination.

This clonotype turned up a few times. Its antigen is currently unknown. TCRdb itself ran the RT-PCR reads through MiXCR, one entry per CDR3 protein. The data show about 620,000 distinct CDR3 sequences, with about an eighth seen just once and 10% held by the top ten. This chain uses TRBV10-3 with TRBJ2-7; the D call may be TRBD1 or TRBD2 (5 bases each). This clonotype was sampled from a man aged 50 to 60 who received an inactivated influenza vaccine. The sample here was PBMCs from blood, taken on the day of vaccination. The CDR3 DNA reads TGTGCCATCAGCGCCCAGGACTGGGGGAGCTCCTACGAGCAGTACTTC. Translating it yields CAISAQDWGSSYEQYF.